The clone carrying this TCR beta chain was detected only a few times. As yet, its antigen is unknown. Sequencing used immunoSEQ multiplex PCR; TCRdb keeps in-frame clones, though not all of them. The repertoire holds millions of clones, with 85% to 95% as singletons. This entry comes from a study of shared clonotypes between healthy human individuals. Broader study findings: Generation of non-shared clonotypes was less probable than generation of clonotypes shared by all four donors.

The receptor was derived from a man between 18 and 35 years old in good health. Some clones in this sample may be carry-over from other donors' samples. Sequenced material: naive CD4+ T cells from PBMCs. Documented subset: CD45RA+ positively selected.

CDR3 DNA: TGTGCCAGCTCACCACCGGATGGAGGGGGCAATCAGCCCCAGCATTTT. Translated, it gives CASSPPDGGGNQPQHF. V gene TRBV18 combines with J gene TRBJ1-5; D possibly corresponds to TRBD1 (5 bases). Germline CDR1 and CDR2: KGHSH and LQKENI. The CDR3 runs 16 residues. V gave up 0 bases and J gave up 2 bases, with 11 bases separating them.